The 13 T cell receptor beta chains presented below share a single source sample, sequenced in a study of graft-versus-host responses after intestinal transplantation. Profiling relied on immunoSEQ multiplex PCR, and the TCRdb table lists in-frame clones only, not all of them. The sample includes 30,000 or so clones, about 80% of them seen just once. Antigens for these TCRs are unknown. Sample: unstimulated CD8+ T cells sorted from spleen or lymph node cells, taken before intestinal transplant. The origin of the receptors is a human donor who received an intestinal transplant.

The chain is built from TRBV27 and TRBJ2-7; perhaps TRBD2 as D (5 bases). With 3 bases removed from V and 0 bases from J, the gap between germline ends came to 15 bases. CDR3 length: 16 amino acids. The germline V gene encodes CDR1 MNHEY and CDR2 SMNVEV (reference sequence). The CDR3 bases are TGTGCCAGCAGTTTTTCGGGCGGGCGCTACTCCTACGAGCAGTACTTC. Translated, it gives CASSFSGGRYSYEQYF.

The V and J genes are TRBV6-1 and TRBJ2-2, with 7 bases identical to TRBD1. V trimming: 3 bases; J trimming: 5 bases; junction bases outside the gene matches: 3. Germline CDR1 is MNHNS and CDR2 is SASEGT. The CDR3 consists of 14 residues. The CDR3 DNA sequence: TGTGCCAGCAGTGACAGGGGGTGGACCGGGGAGCTGTTTTTT. This codes for CASSDRGWTGELFF.

The V gene is TRBV7-9, the J gene TRBJ2-5; perhaps TRBD1 as D (6 bases). The J call may be incorrect, as the DNA end agrees better with TRBJ2-7. Germline values: CDR1 SEHNR, CDR2 FQNEAQ (reference sequence). The CDR3 loop spans 12 amino acids. For the CDR3, the DNA is TGTGCCAGCAGCGAACAGGGATACGAGCAGTACTTC. Its translation: CASSEQGYEQYF.

The chain joins TRBV4-2 to TRBJ1-2; 8 nucleotides align to TRBD1. Germline lookup yields CDR1 LGHNA and CDR2 YNFKEQ. The CDR3 extends over 15 amino acids. V dropped 0 bases and J dropped 2; count of bases not matched to a gene: 2. The CDR3 DNA reads TGTGCCAGCAGCCAAGAACAGGGGGAGAACTATGGCTACACCTTC. This gives the protein CASSQEQGENYGYTF.

The chain recombines TRBV1 with TRBJ1-5; TRBD1, the D gene given by the table, was not confirmed from the DNA. TRBV1 is labeled a pseudogene. The CDR3 loop spans 16 amino acids. The chain's CDR3 is CTSSQGDRGYNQPQHF. Written as DNA, the CDR3 is TGCACCAGCAGCCAAGGGGACAGGGGGTACAATCAGCCCCAGCATTTT.

This clone showed up just a few times. V gene TRBV6-4 combines with J gene TRBJ2-2; 8 positions agree with TRBD2. The CDR3 loop spans 16 amino acids. V trimming: 1 base; J trimming: 1 base; junction bases outside the gene matches: 2. Germline assignment: CDR1 MRHNA and CDR2 SNTAGT. In nucleotides, the CDR3 is TGTGCCAGCAGTGACTTAGCGGGGATGAACACCGGGGAGCTGTTTTTT. Protein: CASSDLAGMNTGELFF.

The V call is TRBV5-4, the J call TRBJ2-7; the D gene is possibly TRBD2 (6 bases). The CDR3 has 14 residues. The V gene's germline CDR1 is SGHNT and CDR2 YYREEE (reference sequence). V dropped 4 bases and J dropped 2 bases, with 13 bases sitting between them. The CDR3 is CASSPGTAPYEQYF. The CDR3 DNA follows: TGTGCCAGCAGCCCCGGGACTGCGCCCTACGAGCAGTACTTC.

This chain joins TRBV7-3 and TRBJ2-1; 9 bases agree with TRBD2. Looked up from germline, CDR1 is SGHTA and CDR2 is FQGTGA. After removal of 8 bases from V and 0 bases from J, the junction contained 5 bases not matched to a gene. There are 15 residues in the CDR3. CDR3 nucleotides: TGTGCCAGCGGGGCGGGAGGGAGCTCCTACAATGAGCAGTTCTTC. Translation gives CASGAGGSSYNEQFF.

The chain combines TRBV7-3 with TRBJ2-1, with 7 bases fitting TRBD2. The CDR3 sequence is 15 residues long. Germline V lookup: CDR1 SGHTA, CDR2 FQGTGA. Germline trimming cut 5 bases from V and 6 bases from J; bases unmatched to any gene: 10. CDR3 amino acids: CASSRIASGSNEQFF. CDR3 nucleotide sequence: TGTGCCAGCAGCCGCATTGCTAGCGGCAGCAATGAGCAGTTCTTC.

CDR3 sequence (DNA): TGTGCCAGCAGCCTTGCCGGGACAGCCTATGGCTACACCTTC. Protein product: CASSLAGTAYGYTF. V and J are TRBV10-3 and TRBJ1-2; 7 positions match TRBD1. V trimming: 10 bases; J trimming: 4 bases; junction bases outside the gene matches: 12. Per the germline V gene, CDR1 is ENHRY and CDR2 is SYGVKD. The CDR3 loop spans 14 amino acids.

The chain is built from TRBV21-1 and TRBJ2-7; TRBD1, the table's D call, was not compared with the DNA. TRBV21-1 is a recognized pseudogene. The CDR3 runs 14 residues. CDR3 sequence: CASSSPQGSHEQYF. CDR3 coding DNA: TGTGCCAGCAGCTCCCCCCAGGGAAGCCACGAGCAGTACTTC.

The chain couples TRBV18 to TRBJ1-2, with 9 bases aligning to TRBD1. Germline V lookup: CDR1 KGHSH, CDR2 LQKENI. This CDR3 contains 15 residues. V trimming: 0 bases; J trimming: 7 bases; junction bases outside the gene matches: 6. As DNA, the CDR3 is TGTGCCAGCTCACCACCGAAGGGGACAGGGTCTGGCTACACCTTC. This sequence encodes CASSPPKGTGSGYTF.

This chain connects TRBV28 to TRBJ1-4, with TRBD1 as a possible D gene (6 bases). In germline, CDR1 is MDHEN, CDR2 SYDVKM. The V gene lost 6 bases and the J gene lost 7 bases, with 12 bases spanning the gap. The CDR3 length is 13 residues. The CDR3 sequence: CASRGGRTEKLFF. CDR3 nucleotide sequence: TGTGCCAGCAGGGGGGGGCGGACTGAAAAACTGTTTTTT.